Following are 10 T cell receptor beta chains from one sample sequenced in a study of post-analysis software for immune sequencing data. Notes on the study in general: In patients, TRBV5-6, TRBV5-1 and TRBV20-1 belonged to 4 or 5 TRBV segments found more frequently than in controls.

The antigens of these receptors remain unknown. Unique molecular identifiers featured in each of the TCR beta cDNA libraries. Each CDR3 protein gets one entry after TCRdb re-called the PCR reads with MiXCR. This table has 400,000 to 500,000 distinct CDR3 sequences, 39% appearing once. The sequenced sample was blood. Receptors were obtained from a girl aged 2 to 9 with multiple sclerosis.

This clonotype has just a few counts. The chain is built from TRBV30 and TRBJ2-3; D perhaps matches TRBD2 (5 bases). The CDR3 is 16 residues long. Looked up from germline, CDR1 is GTSNPN and CDR2 is SVGIG (reference sequence). Between the trimmed V and J ends, which lost 0 bases and 0 bases, there was a span of 13 bases. CDR3 sequence reads: CAWSVDAAESTDTQYF. The DNA of the CDR3 is TGTGCCTGGAGTGTCGACGCAGCGGAGAGCACAGATACGCAGTATTTT.

This clonotype was detected only a few times. The chain couples TRBV6-6 to TRBJ2-7; D not certain. Deletions cut 4 bases from V and 3 bases from J, with 13 bases between. The CDR3 is 14 residues long. Looked up from germline, CDR1 is MNHNY and CDR2 is SVGAGI (reference sequence). The CDR3 region has the DNA TGTGCCAGCAGTTTTAGGGCGACCTTCTACGAGCAGTACTTC. Translated, it gives CASSFRATFYEQYF.

The chain uses TRBV5-1 and TRBJ2-1; D perhaps matches TRBD1 (5 bases). Germline V lookup: CDR1 SGHRS, CDR2 YFSETQ. Trimming removed 4 bases from V and 9 bases from J, with 11 bases in between. This CDR3 is 12 amino acids long. CDR3 residues: CASSTGPTEQFF. CDR3 bases: TGCGCCAGCAGCACAGGACCAACTGAGCAGTTCTTC.

V is TRBV12-3 or TRBV12-4 and J is TRBJ2-5; D gene unclear. The CDR3 spans 12 residues. Trimming took off 6 bases at V and 11 bases at J, with 16 bases between the two ends. The CDR3 here is CASSPLGSLQYF. The DNA of the CDR3 is TGTGCCAGCAGCCCTTTGGGGTCTCTACAGTACTTC.

V gene TRBV15 combines with J gene TRBJ2-5; no definite D call. This CDR3 is 14 amino acids long. Between the trimmed V and J ends, which lost 2 bases and 7 bases, there was a span of 14 bases. Germline lookup yields CDR1 LNHNV and CDR2 YYDKDF (reference sequence). CDR3 sequence reads: CATSRLRRSRTQYF. The CDR3 DNA reads TGTGCCACCAGCAGACTGAGACGGTCCAGGACCCAGTACTTC.

V and J are TRBV6-2 or TRBV6-3 and TRBJ1-2; D remains unclear. The CDR3 contains 14 residues. Per the germline V gene, CDR1 is MNHEY and CDR2 is SVGEGT. The ends were cut back, 0 bases at V and 8 bases at J, with 13 bases in the middle. The CDR3 sequence is CASSYSRAPRGYTF. The CDR3 nucleotides are TGTGCCAGCAGTTACTCGAGAGCACCCCGGGGCTACACCTTC.

The table lists this clonotype with a few counts. This chain connects TRBV28 to TRBJ1-6, with D possibly being TRBD1 (5 bases). The CDR3 extends over 17 amino acids. Germline loops: CDR1 MDHEN, CDR2 SYDVKM. The ends were cut back, 3 bases at V and 1 base at J, with 13 bases in the middle. The CDR3 DNA follows: TGTGCCAGCAGTTTGGAGGGGATTTCATCCTATAATTCACCCCTCCACTTT. Its protein product is CASSLEGISSYNSPLHF.

The rearrangement uses TRBV5-1 and TRBJ2-1, with D uncertain. This CDR3 spans 14 amino acids. CDR1 and CDR2 from the germline V gene are SGHRS and YFSETQ. The germline V and J ends were trimmed by 0 bases and 6 bases, with 10 bases remaining between them. The CDR3 region has the DNA TGCGCCAGCAGCTTGGACTCCCCTCTCAATGAGCAGTTCTTC. Translated, it gives CASSLDSPLNEQFF.

This clonotype showed up just a few times. This chain joins TRBV7-3 and TRBJ2-1; 8 bases are a match to TRBD1. V lost 2 bases, J lost 9 bases, and 6 bases stayed unmatched. CDR1 and CDR2 (germline): SGHTA, FQGTGA. This CDR3 spans 14 amino acids. CDR3 nucleotides: TGTGCCAGCAGCTTACAGGGGGCGGATATTGAGCAGTTCTTC. Translating gives CASSLQGADIEQFF.

This clonotype has just a few counts. V gene TRBV5-5 combines with J gene TRBJ2-1, with TRBD2 matching over 8 bases. This CDR3 is 17 amino acids long. From germline, CDR1 is SGHKS and CDR2 YYEKEE (reference sequence). The ends lost 0 bases at V and 7 bases at J; junction bases unmatched: 12. The CDR3 loop reads CASSLEGAGGPGNEQFF. The CDR3, as DNA: TGTGCCAGCAGCTTGGAAGGTGCGGGGGGCCCTGGGAATGAGCAGTTCTTC. The whole variable domain, filled in from reference TRBV5-5 and TRBJ2-1, reads DAGVTQSPTHLIKTRGQQVTLRCSPISGHKSVSWYQQVLGQGPQFIFQYYEKEERGRGNFPDRFSARQFPNYSSELNVNALLLGDSALYLCASSLEGAGGPGNEQFFGPGTRLTVL.